The 21 T cell receptor beta chains in this list originate from one sample, sequenced in a study of T cells in Graves' hyperthyroidism and ophthalmopathy. There were TCR beta CDR3 regions amplified from RNA transcripts. The HTBI primer set was used in a first-round RT-PCR of the TCR CDR3. TCRdb redid the calling of the multiplex PCR reads with MiXCR, one entry per CDR3 protein. The sample lists some 350,000 distinct CDR3 sequences; about 13% were seen once. Sequenced: blood. The source of these receptors is a woman in her thirties or forties with Graves' ophthalmopathy.

Remarks on this clonotype: This may arise from a read error, as a much more abundant clone is one base away. The chain uses TRBV10-2 and TRBJ1-4, with D possibly matching TRBD1 (5 bases). Germline CDR1 reads WSHSY; CDR2 reads SAAADI. The V end lost 5 bases, the J end lost 7 bases, and 11 bases lay between the germline ends. This CDR3 contains 13 residues. The CDR3 DNA reads TGCGCCAGCAGTAGGGACGGGCTTGAAAAACTGTTTTTT. Protein: CASSRDGLEKLFF.

V is TRBV20-1 and J is TRBJ2-7; possible D gene TRBD2, 6 bases. V lost 1 base to trimming and J lost 5 bases, with 9 bases between them. Germline CDR1 and CDR2: DFQATT and SNEGSKA (reference sequence). The CDR3 has 12 amino acids. Here the CDR3 reads CSARGRGNEQYF. Here the CDR3 DNA reads TGCAGTGCTAGAGGCCGCGGGAACGAGCAGTACTTC.

This clonotype was seen a few times. This rearrangement joins TRBV19 to TRBJ1-2, with TRBD1 matching 8 bases. V shed 6 bases, J shed 4 bases, and the junction held 7 bases outside the gene matches. The CDR3 length is 14 residues. Germline V gene lookup returns CDR1 LNHDA and CDR2 SQIVND (reference sequence). The CDR3 DNA follows: TGTGCCAGTAGCCCGACAGGGGCGCCCTATGGCTACACCTTC. Translating it yields CASSPTGAPYGYTF. Together with reference TRBV19 and TRBJ1-2, the CDR3 gives the full variable domain: DGGITQSPKYLFRKEGQNVTLSCEQNLNHDAMYWYRQDPGQGLRLIYYSQIVNDFQKGDIAEGYSVSREKKESFPLTVTSAQKNPTAFYLCASSPTGAPYGYTFGSGTRLTVV.

This clonotype was detected ten times or more. The chain links TRBV11-3 to TRBJ1-1; D not resolved. The CDR3 consists of 13 residues. V was shortened by 0 bases and J by 3 bases, with 5 bases between the two germline ends. Germline V gene lookup returns CDR1 SGHNT and CDR2 YENEEA. CDR3 nucleotide sequence: TGTGCCAGCAGCTTAGACCCTCACACTGAAGCTTTCTTT. The encoded protein is CASSLDPHTEAFF.

This clonotype came up a few times. A much larger clone is a single base away; this may be a read error. The chain joins TRBV7-8 to TRBJ2-7, with TRBD1 as a possible D gene (5 bases). CDR3 length: 13 amino acids. Germline V CDR1 and CDR2: SGHVS, FQNEAQ. CDR3 DNA sequence: TGTGCCGGCAGCTTAGACAGCAGGGACGAGCAGTACTTC. Translation: CAGSLDSRDEQYF.

The chain carries TRBV19 and TRBJ1-5; D gene ambiguous. Trimming pared 2 bases from V and 3 bases from J, leaving 8 bases between. Germline values: CDR1 LNHDA, CDR2 SQIVND (reference sequence). This CDR3 spans 14 amino acids. CDR3 sequence reads: CASSIPGLNQPQHF. CDR3 coding DNA: TGTGCCAGTAGTATACCCGGGCTCAATCAGCCCCAGCATTTT.

The table lists this clonotype with many counts. CDR3: CSVREASGGRDTQYF. The CDR3 coding sequence is TGCAGCGTCCGAGAGGCTAGCGGGGGGCGAGATACGCAGTATTTT. The V and J genes are TRBV29-1 and TRBJ2-3, with 11 bases aligning to TRBD2. This CDR3 has 15 residues. Germline-derived CDR1 and CDR2 are SQVTM and ANQGSEA. V gave up 6 bases and J gave up 5 bases; unmatched junction bases: 10.

This clonotype appeared many times. The V gene is TRBV29-1, the J gene TRBJ1-1, with 9 bases aligning to TRBD1. After removal of 3 bases from V and 3 bases from J, the junction contained 5 bases not matched to a gene. This CDR3 spans 14 amino acids. The germline V gene has CDR1 SQVTM and CDR2 ANQGSEA. CDR3 region: CSVEPGQGYTEAFF. The CDR3 nucleotides are TGCAGCGTTGAGCCGGGACAGGGATACACTGAAGCTTTCTTT.

This sequence joins TRBV10-2 and TRBJ2-5; 9 bases map to TRBD2. In germline, CDR1 is WSHSY, CDR2 SAAADI. V shed 5 bases, J shed 4 bases, and the junction held 5 bases outside the gene matches. The CDR3 has 14 residues. The CDR3 DNA reads as TGCGCCAGCAGTAGTCTAGCGGGGTCAGAGACCCAGTACTTC. Its protein product is CASSSLAGSETQYF.

This clonotype showed up many times. This chain connects TRBV28 to TRBJ2-1, with D perhaps TRBD1 (7 bases). CDR3 length: 16 amino acids. Germline CDR1 is MDHEN and CDR2 is SYDVKM. V was trimmed by 6 bases and J by 2 bases, leaving 17 bases between them. The DNA of the CDR3 is TGTGCCAGCAGCTCGACAGGGAGGAATCCCTACAATGAGCAGTTCTTC. Its translation is CASSSTGRNPYNEQFF.

This clonotype has just a few counts. The gene calls are TRBV30 and TRBJ2-2, with 8 bases aligning to TRBD1. This CDR3 spans 13 amino acids. Trimming cost V 4 bases and J 7 bases; bases outside gene matches: 5. The germline gives CDR1 GTSNPN, CDR2 SVGIG (reference sequence). This CDR3 is CAWMQGAIGELFF. Here the CDR3 DNA reads TGTGCCTGGATGCAGGGGGCTATCGGGGAGCTGTTTTTT.

This clonotype was found many times. The chain has TRBV19 and TRBJ2-5; 11 positions agree with TRBD2. J was trimmed by 6 bases and V by 9 bases; bases with no gene match: 12. The CDR3 is made up of 15 amino acids. Germline CDR1 reads LNHDA; CDR2 reads SQIVND (reference sequence). The CDR3 spells CASSTSGRSSQTQYF. The CDR3 DNA is TGTGCCAGCAGCACTAGCGGGAGAAGTAGTCAGACCCAGTACTTC.

On this clonotype: A much more abundant neighbour one base away suggests this may be a read error. V and J are TRBV20-1 and TRBJ2-7, with no clear D. This CDR3 is built from 15 residues. Per germline, CDR1 DFQATT and CDR2 SNEGSKA (reference sequence). Trimming stripped 2 bases from V and 5 bases from J, with 19 bases between. This chain's CDR3 is CSARLKDTAWNEQYF. The CDR3 nucleotides are TGCAGTGCTAGACTGAAAGACACCGCCTGGAACGAGCAGTACTTC.

This clonotype appeared a few times. The genes are TRBV19 and TRBJ1-6; D gene ambiguous. This CDR3 comprises 15 residues. V lost 4 bases and J lost 5, with 12 bases in between. Germline V CDR1 and CDR2: LNHDA, SQIVND (reference sequence). CDR3 loop: CASSTHTGNNSPLHF. The CDR3 DNA reads TGTGCCAGTAGTACTCATACGGGTAATAATTCACCCCTCCACTTT.

This clonotype was detected many times. The rearrangement links TRBV9 to TRBJ2-3; D gene uncertain. The germline V gene has CDR1 SGDLS and CDR2 YYNGEE. The V gene lost 0 bases and the J gene lost 2 bases, with 7 bases spanning the gap. The length of the CDR3 is 14 residues. The CDR3 region has the DNA TGTGCCAGCAGCGTAGCTCCGTTCACAGATACGCAGTATTTT. Amino acids: CASSVAPFTDTQYF.

This clonotype was counted a few times. The chain has TRBV6-1 and TRBJ2-3; unclear D gene. V lost 9 bases and J lost 2, with 9 bases in between. Germline CDR1 MNHNS, CDR2 SASEGT. The CDR3 has 12 amino acids. CDR3 loop: CASGVTTDTQYF. Written as DNA, the CDR3 is TGTGCCAGTGGCGTCACCACAGATACGCAGTATTTT.

In its sample, this clonotype was seen many times. This chain uses TRBV5-1 with TRBJ1-1; possibly TRBD1 for D (5 bases). V was clipped by 7 bases and J by 6 bases, with 16 bases between them. Germline V CDR1 and CDR2: SGHRS, YFSETQ. This CDR3 is built from 13 residues. CDR3 sequence: CASRSGGFAEAFF. CDR3 nucleotides: TGCGCCAGCCGCTCCGGGGGTTTCGCTGAAGCTTTCTTT. The variable domain in full, with the rest retrieved from reference TRBV5-1 and TRBJ1-1, is KAGVTQTPRYLIKTRGQQVTLSCSPISGHRSVSWYQQTPGQGLQFLFEYFSETQRNKGNFPGRFSGRQFSNSRSEMNVSTLELGDSALYLCASRSGGFAEAFFGQGTRLTVV.

This clonotype was counted at least ten times. The chain carries TRBV27 and TRBJ1-2; no reliable D call. Trimming left V 0 bases short and J 8 bases short, with 10 bases between. The germline V gene encodes CDR1 MNHEY and CDR2 SMNVEV (reference sequence). The CDR3 is 13 amino acids. CDR3 DNA sequence: TGTGCCAGCAGTTTATCCGCAGACACCGGCTACACCTTC. This translates into CASSLSADTGYTF.

This clonotype was observed at least ten times. The rearrangement links TRBV5-8 to TRBJ1-2, with 8 nucleotides matching TRBD1. The CDR3 runs to 13 residues. V shed 2 bases, J shed 4 bases, and the junction held 1 base outside the gene matches. Germline values: CDR1 SGHTS, CDR2 YDEGEE. The CDR3 spells CASSFGQGYGYTF. CDR3 sequence (DNA): TGTGCCAGCAGCTTCGGACAGGGCTATGGCTACACCTTC.

This clonotype was seen repeatedly, ten times or more. The chain joins TRBV6-9 to TRBJ2-3; 14 bases are shared with TRBD2. Germline lookup yields CDR1 MNHGY and CDR2 SVAAGI. CDR3 length: 19 amino acids. V shed 6 bases and J 0 bases; nucleotides not matched to a gene: 11. The CDR3 spells CASSKYGLAGGKSTDTQYF. Written as DNA, the CDR3 is TGTGCCAGCAGCAAGTACGGACTAGCGGGGGGCAAGAGCACAGATACGCAGTATTTT.

This clonotype was counted at least ten times. V is TRBV6-2 or TRBV6-3 and J is TRBJ2-1; no firm D call. V dropped 2 bases and J dropped 0 bases, with 14 bases sitting between them. CDR1 and CDR2 from the germline V gene are MNHEY and SVGEGT. The CDR3 sequence is 17 residues long. The CDR3, as DNA: TGTGCCAGCAGTTACCCTCAGACTCGACGCTCCTACAATGAGCAGTTCTTC. Amino acid sequence: CASSYPQTRRSYNEQFF.